A selection of T cell receptor beta chains follows, all from one sample in a study of somatic mutations in cytotoxic T cells in rheumatoid arthritis. The table came from immunoSEQ multiplex PCR; TCRdb's copy has only in-frame clones and leaves some out. Of approximately 16,000 clones listed, more than 65% are singletons. Sequenced sample: CD8+ T cells sorted from blood. These receptor sequences come from an adult with rheumatoid arthritis. The CDR3 runs from the conserved cysteine through the conserved F or W. D genes are given only for firm matches. Clone size is shown for a subset of rows, as once, few, many or a class of expanded clone.

CASSLERGGVGNQPQHF | TGTGCCAGCAGCTTAGAAAGAGGGGGAGTCGGCAATCAGCCCCAGCATTTT | few | TRBV7-2 | . | TRBJ1-5
CASSGGGGLVYEQYF | TGTGCCAGCAGCGGGGGTGGGGGGCTGGTCTACGAGCAGTACTTC | . | TRBV5-6 | . | TRBJ2-7
CASSAKTSAEVDTQYF | TGTGCCAGCAGCGCAAAAACTAGCGCGGAGGTTGATACGCAGTATTTT | . | TRBV9 | TRBD2 | TRBJ2-3
CASSPEDRVDGYTF | TGTGCCAGCTCACCAGAGGACAGGGTAGACGGCTACACCTTC | . | TRBV18 | TRBD1 | TRBJ1-2
CASSLEGYRGDEQYF | TGTGCCAGCAGCTTAGAGGGGTACAGGGGGGACGAGCAGTACTTC | . | TRBV7-2 | TRBD1 | TRBJ2-7
CASSLDRGTEAFF | TGTGCCAGCAGTCTAGACAGGGGTACTGAAGCTTTCTTT | . | TRBV28 | TRBD1 | TRBJ1-1
CASSQSIRGTEAFF | TGTGCCAGCAGCCAATCGATCCGGGGGACTGAAGCTTTCTTT | . | TRBV16 | . | TRBJ1-1
CASSGGQLAKNIQYF | TGTGCCAGCAGCGGAGGACAGCTAGCCAAAAACATTCAGTACTTC | once | TRBV5-6 | . | TRBJ2-4
CASSYSNMAGNQPQHF | TGTGCCAGCAGTTACTCGAATATGGCAGGCAATCAGCCCCAGCATTTT | . | TRBV6-6 | . | TRBJ1-5
CASKALNTEAFF | TGTGCCAGCAAGGCTTTGAACACTGAAGCTTTCTTT | . | TRBV6-5 | . | TRBJ1-1
CASSLEVPPAEDTQYF | TGTGCCAGCAGCTTGGAGGTCCCCCCGGCGGAAGATACGCAGTATTTT | . | TRBV5-6 | . | TRBJ2-3
CASSKGRKNYEQYF | TGTGCCAGCAGCAAAGGACGGAAAAACTACGAGCAGTACTTC | . | TRBV21-1 | . | TRBJ2-7